This entry is about one T cell receptor (beta chain). In the authors' methods: How many nucleated cells were present was estimated from reference gene primer amplification. Clones were read by immunoSEQ multiplex PCR, and TCRdb kept only the in-frame ones, dropping some. The DNA gave D and trimming, while V, J and clone size come from that table. The sample holds some 110,000 clones; under 80% are singletons and the top ten take 15% to 20%. This sample is part of a study of blood T cell repertoires in COVID-19. The CDR3 contains 15 residues. The germline V gene has CDR1 SNHLY and CDR2 FYNNEI. With 6 bases clipped from V and 3 bases from J, the junction kept 8 bases outside the gene matches.

Sequencing was done on a sample of peripheral blood. The V gene is TRBV2, the J gene TRBJ1-3; 7 bases align to TRBD1. The TCR comes from a woman aged 70-85 years with acute or convalescent COVID-19. CDR3 bases: TGTGCCAGCAGGGACAGGACGGGTCGTGGAAACACCATATATTTT. Residues: CASRDRTGRGNTIYF.